These 29 T cell receptor beta chains were sequenced from one sample in a study of T cells in Graves' hyperthyroidism and ophthalmopathy. TCR beta CDR3 region amplification was performed from RNA transcripts. HTBI primers were employed in a first-round RT-PCR of the TCR CDR3. TCRdb re-analysed the multiplex PCR reads in MiXCR, keeping a single row per CDR3 protein. The sample lists about 500,000 distinct CDR3 sequences; 46% were seen once. Sample: peripheral blood or thyroid tissue (not recorded which). The receptors originated from an adult woman with Graves' disease, either hyperthyroidism or ophthalmopathy (not recorded which).

This clonotype was seen only a few times. V usage is TRBV15 and J usage is TRBJ2-5; D remains unclear. Germline V gene lookup returns CDR1 LNHNV and CDR2 YYDKDF (reference sequence). The V end lost 4 bases, the J end lost 1 base, and 10 bases lay between the germline ends. This CDR3 has 14 residues. The CDR3 is CATSKMGLQETQYF. CDR3 nucleotide sequence: TGTGCCACCAGCAAAATGGGCCTCCAAGAGACCCAGTACTTC.

The V and J genes are TRBV20-1 and TRBJ2-5, with D possibly matching TRBD2 (5 bases). The V end was cut by 5 bases, the J end by 2 bases, with 9 bases between. This CDR3 spans 12 amino acids. Germline V gives CDR1 DFQATT, CDR2 SNEGSKA (reference sequence). CDR3 residues: CSAYTGQETQYF. CDR3 nucleotides: TGCAGTGCTTATACGGGGCAAGAGACCCAGTACTTC.

This clonotype was seen many times. V usage is TRBV4-1 and J usage is TRBJ1-2; D is perhaps TRBD1 (5 bases). Germline V gives CDR1 MGHRA, CDR2 YSYEKL. This CDR3 is 16 amino acids long. Trimming stripped 3 bases from V and 3 bases from J, with 17 bases between. The CDR3 sequence: CASSQHFGGWYYGYTF. The CDR3 DNA sequence: TGCGCCAGCAGCCAGCACTTTGGGGGTTGGTACTATGGCTACACCTTC.

This clonotype was counted once. This sequence may be a read error, since a much larger clone differs from it by one base. CDR3 DNA sequence: TGTGCCAGCAGCTTCCTGGACAGGGGGGCCTATGGCAACACCTTC. Translating gives CASSFLDRGAYGNTF. The chain has TRBV5-6 and TRBJ1-2, with 10 nucleotides matching TRBD1. The germline V gene has CDR1 SGHDT and CDR2 YYEEEE. This CDR3 is 15 amino acids long.

This clonotype appeared once. J is TRBJ1-4 and V is TRBV10-3; D is perhaps TRBD1 (5 bases). The CDR3 has 13 amino acids. The germline CDR1 and CDR2 sequences are ENHRY and SYGVKD. The CDR3 DNA reads as TGTGCACCATCGACAGTGGGTGGAGAAAAACTGTTTTTT. Protein: CAPSTVGGEKLFF.

There are a few counts of this clonotype. This chain joins TRBV28 and TRBJ2-7; 10 bases match TRBD2. Per the germline V gene, CDR1 is MDHEN and CDR2 is SYDVKM. V gave up 8 bases and J gave up 6 bases; unmatched junction bases: 13. This CDR3 contains 15 residues. In nucleotides, the CDR3 is TGTGCCAGCTCCACTTTAGCGGGAGGCCGGGGCGAGCAGTACTTC. It translates to CASSTLAGGRGEQYF.

The gene calls are TRBV5-1 and TRBJ1-1, with 8 nucleotides matching TRBD1. Germline V CDR1 and CDR2: SGHRS, YFSETQ. This CDR3 has 16 residues. With 0 bases clipped from V and 3 bases from J, the junction kept 7 bases outside the gene matches. In nucleotides, the CDR3 is TGCGCCAGCAGCTTGGCCGCAGGGGGCGAGGACACTGAAGCTTTCTTT. This encodes CASSLAAGGEDTEAFF.

This clonotype has at least ten counts. The J gene is TRBJ1-6, the V gene TRBV2; no definite D call. The CDR3 runs to 13 residues. V lost 10 bases and J 6 bases, leaving 13 bases between the germline ends. Germline V gene sequence: CDR1 SNHLY, CDR2 FYNNEI. Written as DNA, the CDR3 is TGTGCCACTCGACAAGATGTTAATTCACCCCTCCACTTT. This gives the protein CATRQDVNSPLHF.

This clonotype has a count of ten or more. The rearrangement links TRBV29-1 to TRBJ2-7; D might be TRBD2 (5 bases). The germline V gene encodes CDR1 SQVTM and CDR2 ANQGSEA. There are 15 residues in the CDR3. Trimming removed 7 bases from V and 1 base from J, with 20 bases in between. The CDR3, as DNA: TGCAGCGCCGTTAGAGGGCCTTCTTCTTCCTACGAGCAGTACTTC. This encodes CSAVRGPSSSYEQYF.

The rearrangement joins TRBV19 to TRBJ1-1, with unresolved D. V was trimmed by 5 bases and J by 8 bases, leaving 12 bases between them. The germline V gene has CDR1 LNHDA and CDR2 SQIVND (reference sequence). The CDR3 is 12 residues long. CDR3 nucleotide sequence: TGTGCCAGTAGTCCCCGGGGTCAAGAAGCTTTCTTT. Its protein product is CASSPRGQEAFF.

About this clonotype itself: An end of the junction does not agree with germline; a read error may underlie this. V and J are TRBV5-1 and TRBJ1-1; D might be TRBD1 (5 bases). CDR3 length: 14 residues. Germline V gene lookup returns CDR1 SGHRS and CDR2 YFSETQ. This chain's CDR3 is CACSVGGGNTEAFF. The DNA for the CDR3 is TGCGCCTGCAGCGTTGGGGGGGGGAACACTGAAGCTTTCTTT.

This clonotype was counted a few times. This sequence joins TRBV25-1 and TRBJ2-7; TRBD2 aligns across 8 bases. Germline V CDR1 and CDR2: MGHDK, SYGVNS. The J segment lost 7 bases and the V segment lost 7 bases, leaving 12 bases of the junction unmatched. The CDR3 spans 14 residues. CDR3 loop: CASTPQGAGDEQYF. CDR3 nucleotides: TGTGCCAGCACTCCCCAGGGAGCGGGAGATGAGCAGTACTTC.

This clonotype was seen a handful of times. Here the CDR3 reads CASSLLPDRGRRRTGELFF. The CDR3 region has the DNA TGTGCCAGCAGCTTACTCCCCGACAGGGGGCGTAGAAGGACCGGGGAGCTGTTTTTT. J is TRBJ2-2 and V is TRBV7-2; 10 bases align to TRBD1. CDR3 size: 19 residues. V gave up 2 bases and J gave up 5 bases; unmatched junction bases: 14. Looked up from germline, CDR1 is SGHTA and CDR2 is FQGNSA.

V gene TRBV7-9 combines with J gene TRBJ2-5, with D perhaps being TRBD1 or TRBD2 (5 bases each). Germline values: CDR1 SEHNR, CDR2 FQNEAQ (reference sequence). The CDR3 runs 14 residues. V gave up 5 bases and J gave up 11 bases, with 21 bases separating them. The CDR3 DNA reads TGTGCCAGCAGCCTCTTCGGATGGGACCCACCTCAGTACTTC. This translates into CASSLFGWDPPQYF.

This clonotype has ten or more counts. V is TRBV20-1 and J is TRBJ1-1; 7 nucleotides line up with TRBD1. CDR1 is DFQATT, CDR2 SNEGSKA, per germline (reference sequence). Trimming at V came to 6 bases and at J to 1 base, leaving 11 bases not matched to a gene. The length of the CDR3 is 15 residues. As DNA, the CDR3 is TGCAGTGCGGAGCCACAGGGGAGGGGGAACACTGAAGCTTTCTTT. This codes for CSAEPQGRGNTEAFF.

About this clonotype itself: One end of the junction varies from germline; a read error may be responsible. The CDR3 is CASGEALGSGANVLTF. CDR3 in DNA: TGTGCCAGCGGTGAAGCGCTTGGCTCTGGGGCCAACGTCCTGACCTTC. The V call is TRBV2, the J call TRBJ2-6, with D possibly matching TRBD1 (5 bases). The germline V gene encodes CDR1 SNHLY and CDR2 FYNNEI. The CDR3 consists of 16 residues.

Regarding this clonotype: The junction shows a germline mismatch at one end, possibly a read error. The chain has TRBV7-9 and TRBJ2-7, with 9 bases lining up with TRBD2. The V gene's germline CDR1 is SEHNR and CDR2 FQNEAQ (reference sequence). The CDR3 covers 16 residues. This CDR3 is CASRYPGAGGASEHYF. The DNA for the CDR3 is TGTGCCAGCAGATACCCCGGGGCGGGAGGGGCAAGCGAGCATTACTTC.

The chain couples TRBV10-1 to TRBJ1-1, with D perhaps matching TRBD1 (5 bases). Germline V gene lookup returns CDR1 WNHNN and CDR2 SYGVQD (reference sequence). The CDR3 totals 13 residues. Trimming took 0 bases from V and 3 from J, leaving 5 bases between them. The CDR3 spells CASSESGDTEAFF. The CDR3 DNA reads TGCGCCAGCAGTGAGTCAGGGGACACTGAAGCTTTCTTT.

The table lists this clonotype with many counts. The V gene is TRBV2, the J gene TRBJ2-7; 9 nucleotides agree with TRBD2. The CDR3 covers 14 residues. Germline V gives CDR1 SNHLY, CDR2 FYNNEI. V dropped 6 bases and J dropped 3; count of bases not matched to a gene: 6. Written as DNA, the CDR3 is TGTGCCAGCAGCGCCGGGACTAGCTTCTACGAGCAGTACTTC. It translates to CASSAGTSFYEQYF.

The chain employs TRBV9 and TRBJ1-1; D call uncertain. Germline V lookup: CDR1 SGDLS, CDR2 YYNGEE. Trimming removed 0 bases from V and 4 bases from J, with 7 bases in between. CDR3 length equals 13 residues. The CDR3 nucleotides read TGTGCCAGCAGCGTAGAAAGATCCACTGAAGCTTTCTTT. Protein: CASSVERSTEAFF.

V usage is TRBV24-1 and J usage is TRBJ2-3; unclear D gene. V gave up 9 bases and J gave up 3 bases, with 15 bases separating them. CDR3 size: 14 residues. CDR1 and CDR2 from the germline V gene are KGHDR and SFDVKD. CDR3 nucleotide sequence: TGTGCCACCCGAGAGTGGAAGAGGACAGATACGCAGTATTTT. Translating it yields CATREWKRTDTQYF.

In its sample, this clonotype was seen a few times. The rearrangement joins TRBV20-1 to TRBJ1-2; 7 bases agree with TRBD1. The CDR3 is made up of 12 amino acids. V gave up 7 bases and J gave up 6 bases; unmatched junction bases: 8. The germline gives CDR1 DFQATT, CDR2 SNEGSKA (reference sequence). In nucleotides, the CDR3 is TGCAGTGTCCACGAGGGGGCCGATGGCTACACCTTC. The encoded protein is CSVHEGADGYTF.

V gene TRBV7-2 combines with J gene TRBJ2-7; D is perhaps TRBD1 or TRBD2 (6 bases each). The end of the DNA aligns better with TRBJ2-1, so the J call may be wrong. CDR1 is SGHTA and CDR2 is FQGNSA in the germline V gene. CDR3 length: 16 residues. This CDR3 is CASSPFRGANYNEQFF. CDR3 nucleotides: TGTGCCAGCAGCCCTTTTAGGGGGGCGAACTACAATGAGCAGTTCTTC.

In the case of this clonotype: The conserved phenylalanine or tryptophan normally closing the CDR3 is absent here, so this likely arose from a read error. The DNA is omitted, as the CDR3 cannot be located on it reliably, and the CDR3 follows TCRdb's listing. The chain links TRBV15 to TRBJ2-6. Germline V gene data show CDR1 as LNHNV and CDR2 as YYDKDF (reference sequence). Including both end residues, the CDR3 is 11 amino acids long. CDR3 protein: CATSRFQVLRS.

This clonotype was observed a few times. V is TRBV10-3 and J is TRBJ1-2; D remains ambiguous. Per the germline V gene, CDR1 is ENHRY and CDR2 is SYGVKD. The CDR3 consists of 11 residues. V gave up 7 bases and J gave up 8 bases, with 11 bases separating them. CDR3 region: CAIKMVGGYTF. The CDR3 DNA sequence: TGTGCCATCAAGATGGTTGGCGGCTACACCTTC.

In its sample, this clonotype was seen many times. The rearrangement joins TRBV11-2 to TRBJ2-7; 8 nucleotides line up with TRBD2. From germline, CDR1 is SGHAT and CDR2 FQNNGV. The CDR3 loop spans 15 amino acids. Trimming took 2 bases from V and 2 from J; bases not matched to a gene: 5. The CDR3 DNA sequence: TGTGCCAGCAGCTTAAGTGACGGGAGGGCCTACGAGCAGTACTTC. Translated: CASSLSDGRAYEQYF.

Note on this clonotype: A junction end diverges from the germline sequence, so it may reflect a read error. The chain combines TRBV29-1 with TRBJ1-2; no firm D call. This CDR3 is built from 13 residues. CDR1 and CDR2 from the germline V gene are SQVTM and ANQGSEA. CDR3 in amino acids: CSVEDGPNYGYTF. DNA for the CDR3: TGCAGCGTTGAAGATGGCCCCAACTACGGCTACACCTTC.

The chain combines TRBV10-3 with TRBJ2-5; TRBD2 matches at 8 bases. This CDR3 contains 17 residues. With V trimmed by 7 bases and J by 5 bases, 18 bases remained unmatched. Germline V CDR1 and CDR2: ENHRY, SYGVKD. CDR3 region: CAINSLAGGEQWETQYF. The CDR3 bases are TGTGCCATCAATAGCCTAGCGGGCGGCGAGCAGTGGGAGACCCAGTACTTC.

This clonotype was seen repeatedly, ten times or more. The chain recombines TRBV7-9 with TRBJ2-2; weak D call: TRBD2 (5 bases). The CDR3 extends over 15 amino acids. Germline V gives CDR1 SEHNR, CDR2 FQNEAQ (reference sequence). V gave up 4 bases and J gave up 1 base, with 10 bases separating them. The CDR3: CASSSGLMNTGELFF. For the CDR3, the DNA is TGTGCCAGCAGCTCTGGACTGATGAACACCGGGGAGCTGTTTTTT.